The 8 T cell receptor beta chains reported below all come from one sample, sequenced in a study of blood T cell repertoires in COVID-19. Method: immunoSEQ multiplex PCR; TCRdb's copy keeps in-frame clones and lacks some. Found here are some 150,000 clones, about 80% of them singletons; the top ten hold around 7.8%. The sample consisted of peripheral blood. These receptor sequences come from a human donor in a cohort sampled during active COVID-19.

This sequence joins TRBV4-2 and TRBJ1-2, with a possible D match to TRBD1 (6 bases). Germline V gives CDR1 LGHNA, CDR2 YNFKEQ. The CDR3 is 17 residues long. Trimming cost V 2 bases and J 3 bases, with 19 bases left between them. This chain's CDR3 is CASSQIIRDTAHYGYTF. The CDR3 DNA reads TGTGCCAGCAGCCAAATAATCCGGGACACCGCCCACTATGGCTACACCTTC.

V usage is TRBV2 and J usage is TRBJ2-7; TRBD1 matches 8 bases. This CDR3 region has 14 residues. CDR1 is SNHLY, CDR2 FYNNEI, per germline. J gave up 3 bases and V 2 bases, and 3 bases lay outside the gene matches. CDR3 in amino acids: CASSENRGVYEQYF. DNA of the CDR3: TGTGCCAGCAGTGAAAACAGGGGGGTCTACGAGCAGTACTTC.

The CDR3 is CASSPARGNYEQYF. The CDR3 bases are TGTGCCAGCAGCCCCGCGAGGGGGAACTACGAGCAGTACTTC. V gene TRBV4-2 combines with J gene TRBJ2-7; TRBD1 might be the D (6 bases). V gave up 4 bases and J gave up 3 bases, with 13 bases separating them. Germline V gives CDR1 LGHNA, CDR2 YNFKEQ. The length of the CDR3 is 14 residues.

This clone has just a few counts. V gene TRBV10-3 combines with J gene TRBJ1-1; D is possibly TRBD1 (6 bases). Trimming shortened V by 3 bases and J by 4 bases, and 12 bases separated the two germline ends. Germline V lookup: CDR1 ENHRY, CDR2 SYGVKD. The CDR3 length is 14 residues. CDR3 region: CAISENPRGTEAFF. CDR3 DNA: TGTGCCATCAGTGAAAACCCCAGGGGCACTGAAGCTTTCTTT.

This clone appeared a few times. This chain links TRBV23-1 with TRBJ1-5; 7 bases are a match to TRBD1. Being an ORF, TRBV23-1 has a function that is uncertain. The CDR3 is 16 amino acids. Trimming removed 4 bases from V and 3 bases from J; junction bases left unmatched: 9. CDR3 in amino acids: CASSLSTGNNNQPQHF. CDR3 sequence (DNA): TGCGCCAGCAGTCTCTCGACAGGGAATAACAATCAGCCCCAGCATTTT.

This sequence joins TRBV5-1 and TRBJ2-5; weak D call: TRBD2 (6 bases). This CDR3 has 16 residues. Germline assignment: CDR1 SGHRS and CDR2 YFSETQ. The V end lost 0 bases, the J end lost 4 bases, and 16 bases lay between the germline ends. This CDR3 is CASSLAERGRGETQYF. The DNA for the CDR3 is TGCGCCAGCAGCTTGGCCGAGAGAGGGCGGGGAGAGACCCAGTACTTC.

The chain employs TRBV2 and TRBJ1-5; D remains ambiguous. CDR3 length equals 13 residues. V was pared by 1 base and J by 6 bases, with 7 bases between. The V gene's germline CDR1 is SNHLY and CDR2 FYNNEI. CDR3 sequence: CASSEGRPQPQHF. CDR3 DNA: TGTGCCAGCAGTGAAGGGCGGCCTCAGCCCCAGCATTTT.

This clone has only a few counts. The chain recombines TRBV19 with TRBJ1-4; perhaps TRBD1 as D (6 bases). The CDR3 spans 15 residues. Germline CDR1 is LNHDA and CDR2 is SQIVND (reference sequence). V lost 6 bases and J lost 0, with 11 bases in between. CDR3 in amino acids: CASRLDRATNEKLFF. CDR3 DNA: TGTGCCAGTAGGCTGGACAGAGCAACTAATGAAAAACTGTTTTTT. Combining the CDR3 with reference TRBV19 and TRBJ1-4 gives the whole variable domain DGGITQSPKYLFRKEGQNVTLSCEQNLNHDAMYWYRQDPGQGLRLIYYSQIVNDFQKGDIAEGYSVSREKKESFPLTVTSAQKNPTAFYLCASRLDRATNEKLFFGSGTQLSVL.